The rows below give T cell receptor beta chains drawn from one sample of a study of T cells in Graves' hyperthyroidism and ophthalmopathy. TCRdb called the multiplex PCR reads again in MiXCR, with one record for every CDR3 protein. The sample records around 340,000 distinct CDR3 sequences, around 23% being singletons. The specimen was blood. These receptors all come from a woman aged 50 to 60 with Graves' hyperthyroidism. The CDR3 runs from the conserved cysteine through the conserved F or W. Fields, in order: V gene, J gene, CDR3 protein.

TRBV13,TRBJ1-4,CASSTLGREKLFF
TRBV2,TRBJ2-1,CASSVSQYNEQFF
TRBV12-3/TRBV12-4,TRBJ2-1,CATSAGGTYNEQFF
TRBV20-1,TRBJ2-3,CSASVDTDTQYF
TRBV5-1,TRBJ2-5,CASSLDHLRQETQYF
TRBV6-1,TRBJ2-1,CASSGDGLAGGGNEQFF
TRBV2,TRBJ1-2,CASSETGGTYYGYTF
TRBV5-6,TRBJ2-3,CASSLEGVTDTQYF
TRBV2,TRBJ1-2,CASSGTGYGYTF
TRBV12-3/TRBV12-4,TRBJ1-1,CASSSRGLQLEAFF
TRBV27,TRBJ2-5,CASSLGLAGVGQETQYF
TRBV6-1,TRBJ1-1,CASRGPGSSWNTEAFF
TRBV5-1,TRBJ2-1,CASRETSGSSINEQFF
TRBV7-9,TRBJ2-7,CASSLGTGPSYEQYF
TRBV24-1,TRBJ2-3,CATSDLLSLWRDSTDTQYF
TRBV7-9,TRBJ2-1,CASSLKLATGYNEQFF
TRBV2,TRBJ1-5,CASSLYSFNQPQHF
TRBV12-3/TRBV12-4,TRBJ2-7,CASSIDEGNYEQYF
TRBV11-3,TRBJ2-3,CASSLDRDRETDTQYF
TRBV18,TRBJ2-5,CASSPPVFETQYF
TRBV11-2,TRBJ2-7,CASSPAGTGLYEQYF
TRBV20-1,TRBJ1-2,CSARGGVNGYTF
TRBV30,TRBJ2-7,CAWSGLAGVGWYEQYF
TRBV14,TRBJ2-7,CASSQSPGPPAYEQYF
TRBV18,TRBJ1-5,CASSPGGVGRSQPQHF
TRBV5-8,TRBJ2-7,CASSLAGQGSLYEQYF
TRBV11-3,TRBJ1-4,CASGFFIRGPINEKLFF
TRBV2,TRBJ2-1,CASSLLQAGYYNEQFF
TRBV11-3,TRBJ2-2,CASSLGLAGGPHTGELFF
TRBV12-3/TRBV12-4,TRBJ2-7,CASSRGGGAYEQYF
TRBV4-2,TRBJ2-7,CASSQDRGNYEQYF
TRBV10-3,TRBJ2-1,CAIRSGTSGEQFF
TRBV20-1,TRBJ2-5,CSATASGGGWETQYF
TRBV9,TRBJ2-3,CASGTSGITDTQYF
TRBV27,TRBJ2-7,CASQMGRGISYEQYF
TRBV20-1,TRBJ1-6,CSAREAQGNSPLHF
TRBV2,TRBJ1-5,CASSTDGLSNQPQHF